A single sample gave rise to the 28 T cell receptor beta chains below, sequenced in a study of CD8 T cells in ankylosing spondylitis. TCRdb re-derived calls from the 5' RACE reads in MiXCR, one entry per CDR3 protein. The data show hundreds of thousands of distinct CDR3 sequences, 20% seen once. Sequencing was done on a sample of blood, either unsorted or a sorted T cell fraction (not recorded which). Source of these receptors: a male donor with ankylosing spondylitis or in good health (not recorded which).

This rearrangement joins TRBV10-1 to TRBJ2-1, with D hard to call. V lost 3 bases and J lost 3, with 3 bases in between. Per the germline V gene, CDR1 is WNHNN and CDR2 is SYGVQD (reference sequence). CDR3 size: 12 residues. For the CDR3, the DNA is TGCGCCAGCAGTGATGGCTACAATGAGCAGTTCTTC. It specifies CASSDGYNEQFF.

Many counts were recorded for this clonotype. The CDR3 loop reads CSASTGPTREKLFF. CDR3 coding DNA: TGCAGTGCTAGCACAGGGCCGACACGAGAAAAACTGTTTTTT. The chain recombines TRBV20-1 with TRBJ1-4; TRBD1 is a possible D gene (6 bases). The CDR3 covers 14 residues. The V end was cut by 3 bases, the J end by 8 bases, with 16 bases between. Per germline, CDR1 DFQATT and CDR2 SNEGSKA (reference sequence).

Only a few counts were recorded for this clonotype. The chain uses TRBV5-1 and TRBJ1-2; no reliable D call. Trimming removed 0 bases from V and 0 bases from J, with 6 bases in between. CDR1 is SGHRS and CDR2 is YFSETQ in the germline V gene. The CDR3 sequence is 14 residues long. DNA for the CDR3: TGCGCCAGCAGCTTGGTGGCCACTAACTATGGCTACACCTTC. It encodes CASSLVATNYGYTF.

The rearrangement links TRBV20-1 to TRBJ2-2; 11 bases map to TRBD2. Germline trimming cut 3 bases from V and 4 bases from J; bases unmatched to any gene: 10. The germline CDR1 and CDR2 sequences are DFQATT and SNEGSKA (reference sequence). The CDR3 runs to 17 residues. CDR3 protein: CSASWLAGGQGTGELFF. DNA of the CDR3: TGCAGTGCTAGTTGGCTAGCGGGGGGCCAAGGCACCGGGGAGCTGTTTTTT.

The rearrangement links TRBV12-3 or TRBV12-4 to TRBJ2-3, with a tentative D call TRBD2 (6 bases). V dropped 4 bases and J dropped 1 base, with 15 bases sitting between them. The CDR3 loop spans 16 amino acids. In DNA, the CDR3 is TGTGCCAGCAGTTCCCAACCCGGGACTCGCACAGATACGCAGTATTTT. Protein: CASSSQPGTRTDTQYF.

This clonotype was detected ten times or more. V gene TRBV5-5 combines with J gene TRBJ2-2, with D possibly being TRBD2 (7 bases). This CDR3 is built from 14 residues. Between the trimmed V and J ends, which lost 7 bases and 6 bases, there was a span of 16 bases. The germline gives CDR1 SGHKS, CDR2 YYEKEE (reference sequence). DNA for the CDR3: TGTGCCAGCGTAAGGGGGAGGGCCCCCGGGGAGCTGTTTTTT. It specifies CASVRGRAPGELFF.

The CDR3 region has the DNA TGTGCCAGCAGTTTCGGCACTCCGAATGAGCAGTTCTTC. Protein product: CASSFGTPNEQFF. J is TRBJ2-1 and V is TRBV12-3 or TRBV12-4; D not resolved. The CDR3 spans 13 residues. Trimming removed 3 bases at V and 7 bases at J, with 10 bases between.

This clonotype was picked up a small number of times. The V gene is TRBV29-1, the J gene TRBJ1-1; D unclear. Between the trimmed V and J ends, which lost 3 bases and 1 base, there was a span of 9 bases. The CDR3 loop spans 13 amino acids. Germline CDR1 SQVTM, CDR2 ANQGSEA. For the CDR3, the DNA is TGCAGCGTTGAGCGGCAGAGGAACACTGAAGCTTTCTTT. Protein sequence: CSVERQRNTEAFF. Full variable domain (missing parts from reference TRBV29-1 and TRBJ1-1): SAVISQKPSRDICQRGTSLTIQCQVDSQVTMMFWYRQQPGQSLTLIATANQGSEATYESGFVIDKFPISRPNLTFSTLTVSNMSPEDSSIYLCSVERQRNTEAFFGQGTRLTVV.

This clonotype was seen a handful of times. J is TRBJ2-3 and V is TRBV29-1; D is perhaps TRBD2 (5 bases). This CDR3 has 15 amino acids. CDR1 and CDR2 (germline): SQVTM, ANQGSEA. Trimming pared 3 bases from V and 2 bases from J, leaving 15 bases between. CDR3 bases: TGCAGCGTTGACGCGGGTCCTCGTCTCACAGATACGCAGTATTTT. Translated: CSVDAGPRLTDTQYF.

In regard to this clonotype: A read error may account for a junction end that differs from germline. The rearrangement links TRBV6-1 to TRBJ2-5; tentative D call: TRBD1 (6 bases). The length of the CDR3 is 14 residues. Germline V gives CDR1 MNHNS, CDR2 SASEGT. CDR3 residues: CASSEAGVQETQYF. The CDR3 DNA follows: TGTGCCAGCAGCGAAGCAGGGGTCCAAGAGACCCAGTACTTC.

At least ten counts were recorded for this clonotype. CDR3 residues: CSAGQGGTNYGYTF. In DNA form, the CDR3 reads TGCAGTGCAGGACAGGGGGGTACTAACTATGGCTACACCTTC. The chain employs TRBV20-1 and TRBJ1-2; 10 nucleotides match TRBD1. The germline CDR1 and CDR2 sequences are DFQATT and SNEGSKA (reference sequence). The CDR3 is made up of 14 amino acids. Losses at the gene ends were 6 bases for V and 0 bases for J; bases not matched to a gene: 4.

The V gene is TRBV12-3 or TRBV12-4, the J gene TRBJ2-2; D remains ambiguous. There are 13 residues in the CDR3. Trimming removed 11 bases from V and 0 bases from J, with 10 bases in between. CDR3 region: CASLAANTGELFF. In nucleotides, the CDR3 is TGTGCCTCCTTGGCGGCGAACACCGGGGAGCTGTTTTTT.

In this sample, this clonotype turned up many times. The V call is TRBV5-1, the J call TRBJ2-5; D unresolved. Germline CDR1 reads SGHRS; CDR2 reads YFSETQ. CDR3 length: 12 residues. V was shortened by 0 bases and J by 0 bases, with 0 bases between the two germline ends. The CDR3 DNA is TGCGCCAGCAGCTTGGACCAAGAGACCCAGTACTTC. Protein: CASSLDQETQYF.

This clonotype came up many times. The V call is TRBV20-1, the J call TRBJ1-1, with 7 bases that match TRBD1. The length of the CDR3 is 18 residues. Germline V gene sequence: CDR1 DFQATT, CDR2 SNEGSKA (reference sequence). The V and J ends lost 3 bases and 0 bases, in that order; junction bases with no gene match: 16. The CDR3 bases are TGCAGTGCTAGTCCGACAGGGTTGCCCAGTACTATGAACACTGAAGCTTTCTTT. Residues: CSASPTGLPSTMNTEAFF.

This chain links TRBV11-2 with TRBJ2-5; D is perhaps TRBD2 (7 bases). There are 16 residues in the CDR3. V lost 5 bases, J lost 5 bases, and 21 bases lay in between. Germline V gene sequence: CDR1 SGHAT, CDR2 FQNNGV. CDR3 in amino acids: CASSLGLGGGIETQYF. The CDR3, as DNA: TGTGCCAGCAGCCTCGGACTAGGAGGGGGTATCGAGACCCAGTACTTC.

The rearrangement uses TRBV7-2 and TRBJ1-6; a weak D match, TRBD1 (6 bases). Germline assignment: CDR1 SGHTA and CDR2 FQGNSA. The V and J ends lost 1 base and 9 bases respectively, with 10 bases between them. This CDR3 has 14 amino acids. CDR3 coding DNA: TGTGCCAGCAGCTTAGAAACAGGGTTTTCACCCCTCCACTTT. Translation gives CASSLETGFSPLHF.

This clonotype has ten or more counts. The chain uses TRBV29-1 and TRBJ2-2, with D maybe TRBD2 (5 bases). CDR1 and CDR2 from the germline V gene are SQVTM and ANQGSEA. The V and J ends lost 3 bases and 4 bases respectively, with 12 bases between them. This CDR3 is 14 amino acids long. The CDR3 nucleotides are TGCAGCGTTGAGGCCCCGGACTCCACCGGGGAGCTGTTTTTT. As protein: CSVEAPDSTGELFF.

The genes are TRBV20-1 and TRBJ2-5; 7 nucleotides line up with TRBD1. With V trimmed by 2 bases and J by 4 bases, 10 bases remained unmatched. Germline values: CDR1 DFQATT, CDR2 SNEGSKA (reference sequence). The CDR3 totals 15 residues. CDR3 nucleotide sequence: TGCAGTGCTAGAAAACAGGGGACCGCCGGAGAGACCCAGTACTTC. It translates to CSARKQGTAGETQYF.

The chain is built from TRBV29-1 and TRBJ2-7; D is possibly TRBD1 or TRBD2 (5 bases each). V was shortened by 3 bases and J by 7 bases, with 13 bases between the two germline ends. The CDR3 consists of 12 residues. Germline V gives CDR1 SQVTM, CDR2 ANQGSEA. This CDR3 is CSVDQRGWEQYV. The CDR3 DNA is TGCAGCGTTGATCAGAGGGGCTGGGAGCAGTACGTC.

As concerns this clonotype: This may come from a read error, since a much larger clone is one base off. This rearrangement joins TRBV27 to TRBJ2-5; no clear D. The CDR3 runs 11 residues. Trimming left V 6 bases short and J 0 bases short, with 2 bases between. Germline V gene sequence: CDR1 MNHEY, CDR2 SMNVEV (reference sequence). The CDR3 region has the DNA TGTGCCAGCAGAAACCAAGAGACCCAGTACTTC. Protein product: CASRNQETQYF.

This clonotype was recorded many times. This chain joins TRBV29-1 and TRBJ2-2, with unresolved D. V shed 1 base and J shed 6 bases, with 6 bases lying between them. The germline CDR1 and CDR2 sequences are SQVTM and ANQGSEA. CDR3 length: 12 residues. In nucleotides, the CDR3 is TGCAGCGTTGAAGCTCTCCCCGGGGAGCTGTTTTTT. Its translation: CSVEALPGELFF.

This clonotype was counted a few times. The chain links TRBV20-1 to TRBJ1-1, with D possibly being TRBD1 (5 bases). CDR1 is DFQATT and CDR2 is SNEGSKA in the germline V gene (reference sequence). The CDR3 spans 14 residues. Deletions cut 5 bases from V and 4 bases from J, with 17 bases between. The CDR3 loop reads CSAGRGTLTTEAFF. CDR3 DNA: TGCAGTGCTGGAAGAGGGACCCTCACCACTGAAGCTTTCTTT.

This clonotype was recorded at least ten times. The gene calls are TRBV7-2 and TRBJ2-5; D perhaps matches TRBD1 (6 bases). V was cut by 3 bases and J by 0 bases, with 23 bases left in between. The CDR3 runs to 19 residues. Germline V gene lookup returns CDR1 SGHTA and CDR2 FQGNSA. CDR3 region: CASSFAPVGTNMYQETQYF. The CDR3 DNA sequence: TGTGCCAGCAGCTTCGCTCCCGTGGGGACAAACATGTACCAAGAGACCCAGTACTTC.

The table lists this clonotype with many counts. The chain recombines TRBV6-2 or TRBV6-3 with TRBJ2-1; 10 bases agree with TRBD2. Germline loops: CDR1 MNHEY, CDR2 SVGEGT. Losses at the gene ends were 7 bases for V and 3 bases for J; bases not matched to a gene: 3. This CDR3 comprises 14 residues. CDR3 nucleotides: TGTGCCAGCAAAGCGGGGGGGGGCTACAATGAGCAGTTCTTC. This encodes CASKAGGGYNEQFF.

V gene TRBV7-9 combines with J gene TRBJ2-6; the match to TRBD1 covers 8 bases. Germline V lookup: CDR1 SEHNR, CDR2 FQNEAQ (reference sequence). CDR3 length equals 16 residues. Trimming at V came to 4 bases and at J to 10 bases, leaving 12 bases not matched to a gene. In nucleotides, the CDR3 is TGTGCCAGCAGCTCCCCGACGGACAGGGCCCATAACGTCCTGACTTTC. Its protein is CASSSPTDRAHNVLTF. Combining the CDR3 with reference TRBV7-9 and TRBJ2-6 gives the whole variable domain DTGVSQNPRHKITKRGQNVTFRCDPISEHNRLYWYRQTLGQGPEFLTYFQNEAQLEKSRLLSDRFSAERPKGSFSTLEIQRTEQGDSAMYLCASSSPTDRAHNVLTFGAGSRLTVL.

The V and J genes are TRBV7-7 and TRBJ2-5; D unresolved. Germline assignment: CDR1 SSHAT and CDR2 FNYEAQ (reference sequence). The V end was cut by 1 base, the J end by 4 bases, with 10 bases between. The CDR3 covers 14 residues. In DNA, the CDR3 is TGTGCCAGCAGCTTAGGTCGGGCGATAGAGACCCAGTACTTC. Amino acid sequence: CASSLGRAIETQYF.

This rearrangement joins TRBV14 to TRBJ2-2; no clear D gene. In germline, CDR1 is SGHDN, CDR2 FVKESK. The V gene lost 6 bases and the J gene lost 1 base, with 9 bases spanning the gap. CDR3 length equals 14 residues. The CDR3: CASSWTVNTGELFF. The DNA of the CDR3 is TGTGCCAGCAGTTGGACCGTGAACACCGGGGAGCTGTTTTTT.

V gene TRBV5-1 combines with J gene TRBJ2-1; perhaps TRBD1 as D (5 bases). The germline V gene has CDR1 SGHRS and CDR2 YFSETQ. V was trimmed by 4 bases and J by 2 bases, leaving 10 bases between them. CDR3 length: 14 residues. CDR3 protein: CASSPGRAYNEQFF. For the CDR3, the DNA is TGCGCCAGCAGCCCCGGCAGGGCCTACAATGAGCAGTTCTTC.